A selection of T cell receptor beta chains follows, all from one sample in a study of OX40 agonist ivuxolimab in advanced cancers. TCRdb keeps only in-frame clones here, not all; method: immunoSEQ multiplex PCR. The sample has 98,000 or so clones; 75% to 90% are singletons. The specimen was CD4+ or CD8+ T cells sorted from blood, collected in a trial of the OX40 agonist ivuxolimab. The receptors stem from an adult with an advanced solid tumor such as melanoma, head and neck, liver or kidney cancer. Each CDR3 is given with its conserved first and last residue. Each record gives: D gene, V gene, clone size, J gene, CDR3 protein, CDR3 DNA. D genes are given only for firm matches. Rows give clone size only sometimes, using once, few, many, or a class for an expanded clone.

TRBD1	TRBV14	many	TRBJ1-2	CASSQGTGLSYTF	TGTGCCAGCAGCCAAGGGACAGGGTTGAGCTACACCTTC
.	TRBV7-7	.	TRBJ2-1	CASSLTPGGKYNEQFF	TGTGCCAGCAGCTTGACTCCTGGTGGGAAATACAATGAGCAGTTCTTC
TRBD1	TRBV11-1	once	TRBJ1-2	CASSSPGQGNGYTF	TGTGCCAGCAGCTCTCCGGGACAGGGAAATGGCTACACCTTC
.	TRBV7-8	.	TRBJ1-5	CASSSGSNQPQHF	TGTGCCAGCAGCTCGGGGAGCAATCAGCCCCAGCATTTT
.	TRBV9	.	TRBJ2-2	CASSGGPNTGELFF	TGTGCCAGCAGCGGTGGGCCGAACACCGGGGAGCTGTTTTTT
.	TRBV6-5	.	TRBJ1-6	CASSYGTGGTPLHF	TGTGCCAGCAGTTACGGGACGGGCGGGACACCCCTCCACTTT
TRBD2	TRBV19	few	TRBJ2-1	CASSSSGSSYNEQFF	TGTGCCAGCTCCTCTAGCGGGAGCTCCTACAATGAGCAGTTCTTC
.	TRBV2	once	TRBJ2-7	CASSEHQQYF	TGTGCCAGCAGTGAACATCAGCAGTACTTC
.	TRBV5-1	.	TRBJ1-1	CASSQGLGGTEAFF	TGCGCCAGCAGCCAGGGCCTAGGGGGAACTGAAGCTTTCTTT
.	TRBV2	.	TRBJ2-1	CASSSARGQFF	TGTGCCAGCAGTTCGGCGCGGGGACAGTTCTTC
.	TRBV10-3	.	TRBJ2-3	CAISEMDGDTQYF	TGTGCCATCAGTGAGATGGACGGAGATACGCAGTATTTT
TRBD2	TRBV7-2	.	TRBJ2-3	CASSRLTSGYTDTQYF	TGTGCCAGCAGCCGCCTGACTAGCGGGTACACAGATACGCAGTATTTT
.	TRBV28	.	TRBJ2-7	CASSAGTLFEQYF	TGTGCCAGCAGTGCCGGGACTTTATTCGAGCAGTACTTC
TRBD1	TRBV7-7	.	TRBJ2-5	CASSPTGDPETQYF	TGTGCTAGCAGCCCTACAGGGGATCCAGAGACCCAGTACTTC
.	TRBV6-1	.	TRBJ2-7	CATRRSGYEQYF	TGTGCCACCCGAAGGAGCGGCTACGAGCAGTACTTC
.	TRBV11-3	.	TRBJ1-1	CASSFSGNTEAFF	TGTGCCAGCAGCTTTTCCGGGAACACTGAAGCTTTCTTT
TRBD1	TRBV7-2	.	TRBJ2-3	CASSSTGVTDTQYF	TGTGCCAGCAGCTCCACAGGGGTCACAGATACGCAGTATTTT
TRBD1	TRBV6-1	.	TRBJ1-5	CASSGQGLHQPQHF	TGTGCCAGCAGTGGACAGGGCTTACATCAGCCCCAGCATTTT
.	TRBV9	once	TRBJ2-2	CASSAQLGGELFF	TGTGCCAGCAGCGCCCAGCTGGGCGGGGAGCTGTTTTTT
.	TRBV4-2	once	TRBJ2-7	CASSQDEWPPQYF	TGTGCCAGCAGCCAAGATGAGTGGCCCCCGCAGTACTTC
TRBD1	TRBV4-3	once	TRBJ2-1	CASSQAGQGARQFF	TGCGCCAGCAGCCAAGCCGGACAGGGGGCGCGGCAGTTCTTC
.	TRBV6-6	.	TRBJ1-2	CASSYLGDRGYTF	TGTGCCAGCAGTTACTTGGGGGACCGAGGCTACACCTTC
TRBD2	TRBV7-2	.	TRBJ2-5	CASSLRLAGGIETQYF	TGTGCCAGCAGCCTTAGACTAGCGGGAGGGATTGAGACCCAGTACTTC
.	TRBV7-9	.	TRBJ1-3	CASSAYRDTAGNTIYF	TGTGCCAGCAGCGCCTACAGGGATACCGCGGGAAACACCATATATTTT
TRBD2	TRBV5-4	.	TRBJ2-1	CASSSGLAGVKNEQFF	TGTGCCAGCAGCTCGGGACTAGCGGGAGTTAAAAATGAGCAGTTCTTC
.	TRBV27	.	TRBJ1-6	CASSFQPGAPLHF	TGTGCCAGCAGTTTCCAGCCTGGGGCACCCCTCCACTTT